This T cell receptor (beta chain) stems from a study of CD8+ T cells in alopecia areata. Described treatment: oral pan-JAK inhibitor, 5-10 mg twice daily. Collected material from alopecia areata patients comprised lesional scalp punch biopsies and peripheral blood. The CDR3 is made up of 14 amino acids. The germline V and J ends were trimmed by 5 bases and 8 bases, with 18 bases remaining between them. Looked up from germline, CDR1 is SGHRS and CDR2 is YFSETQ. cDNA serving as the sequencing template came from extracted, reverse transcribed RNA. The data were produced by immunoSEQ multiplex PCR, yet TCRdb's version contains in-frame clones alone and is incomplete. The table includes 200,000 to 250,000 clones, more than 45% detected once.

The chain recombines TRBV5-1 with TRBJ2-3, with a tentative D call TRBD1 (6 bases). Source: CD4+ T cells sorted from blood, taken at week 4, from a patient treated with tofacitinib. This receptor was obtained from a human donor with alopecia areata. The CDR3 protein is CASSRDTVAGTQYF. CDR3 coding DNA: TGCGCCAGCAGTCGGGACACCGTGGCGGGTACGCAGTATTTT.